These T cell receptor beta chains were read from a single sample in a study of regulatory T cells in long-lasting Graves disease. TCRdb recomputed calls from the multiplex PCR reads with MiXCR, one row per CDR3 protein. Counted here are 250,000 to 300,000 distinct CDR3 sequences, roughly a fifth occurring once; the ten biggest clones make up roughly three fifths. The sequenced sample was peripheral blood mononuclear cells (PBMCs), obtained when the disease was refractory, from a patient treated with antithyroid drugs. The receptors here all came from a female donor with Graves disease. The CDR3 runs from the conserved cysteine through the conserved F or W. A D gene is named only where the DNA matches it firmly. Size tells how often a clone was seen (once, few, many) or the class of an expanded clone, and some rows leave it out.

j_gene | v_gene | d_gene | abundance | CDR3aa | CDR3nt
TRBJ2-2 | TRBV5-1 | NA | few | CTSSLDRLTGELFF | TGCACCAGCAGCTTGGACAGACTCACCGGGGAGCTGTTTTTT
TRBJ2-7 | TRBV14 | NA | few | CASSPTGFEQYF | TGTGCCAGCAGCCCGACCGGGTTCGAGCAGTACTTC
TRBJ1-4 | TRBV7-2 | NA | many | CASSSTGANEKLFF | TGTGCCAGCAGCTCCACAGGTGCTAATGAAAAACTGTTTTTT
TRBJ2-6 | TRBV7-2 | NA | many | CASSLDAGANVLTF | TGTGCCAGCAGCTTAGATGCGGGGGCCAACGTCCTGACTTTC
TRBJ1-2 | TRBV6-1 | NA | few | CASSPSGGEAYGYTF | TGTGCCAGCAGTCCCTCGGGAGGAGAGGCTTATGGCTACACCTTC
TRBJ2-1 | TRBV2 | TRBD2 | NA | CASRGLASSYNEQFF | TGTGCCAGCAGGGGACTAGCTAGCTCCTACAATGAGCAGTTCTTC
TRBJ2-3 | TRBV6-1 | TRBD2 | NA | CASSKGLAGTDTQYF | TGTGCCAGCAGCAAGGGGCTAGCGGGAACAGATACGCAGTATTTT
TRBJ1-2 | TRBV5-6 | NA | NA | CASSPGVQGGLFRHGYTF | TGTGCCAGCAGCCCGGGCGTACAGGGAGGCCTATTCCGGCATGGCTACACCTTC
TRBJ2-5 | TRBV7-9 | NA | NA | CASSLWSGGETQYF | TGTGCCAGCAGCTTATGGTCAGGCGGGGAGACCCAGTACTTC
TRBJ2-2 | TRBV7-3 | NA | NA | CASSESGQELFF | TGTGCCAGCAGCGAAAGCGGACAGGAGCTGTTTTTT
TRBJ2-1 | TRBV2 | TRBD2 | many | CALRGQRESGEQFF | TGTGCCCTCCGGGGTCAGCGGGAGTCTGGTGAGCAGTTCTTC
TRBJ2-7 | TRBV6-1 | TRBD2 | many | CASRQSPLAGGHEQYF | TGTGCCAGTCGCCAGTCCCCCTTAGCGGGAGGGCACGAGCAGTACTTC
TRBJ1-1 | TRBV7-9 | NA | few | CASSLAGHTEAFF | TGTGCCAGCAGCTTAGCTGGGCATACTGAAGCTTTCTTT
TRBJ2-5 | TRBV11-2 | NA | many | CASSLDRDSLGAQYF | TGTGCCAGCAGCTTAGATCGCGACAGCCTCGGGGCCCAGTACTTC
TRBJ2-5 | TRBV5-6 | NA | many | CASSLGSEETQYF | TGTGCCAGCAGCTTGGGATCAGAAGAGACCCAGTACTTC
TRBJ2-7 | TRBV6-1 | NA | many | CASSEGRTTYEQYF | TGTGCCAGCAGTGAGGGCAGGACAACCTACGAGCAGTACTTC
TRBJ2-7 | TRBV6-1 | NA | many | CASSEWNGQYF | TGTGCCAGCAGTGAATGGAACGGGCAGTACTTC